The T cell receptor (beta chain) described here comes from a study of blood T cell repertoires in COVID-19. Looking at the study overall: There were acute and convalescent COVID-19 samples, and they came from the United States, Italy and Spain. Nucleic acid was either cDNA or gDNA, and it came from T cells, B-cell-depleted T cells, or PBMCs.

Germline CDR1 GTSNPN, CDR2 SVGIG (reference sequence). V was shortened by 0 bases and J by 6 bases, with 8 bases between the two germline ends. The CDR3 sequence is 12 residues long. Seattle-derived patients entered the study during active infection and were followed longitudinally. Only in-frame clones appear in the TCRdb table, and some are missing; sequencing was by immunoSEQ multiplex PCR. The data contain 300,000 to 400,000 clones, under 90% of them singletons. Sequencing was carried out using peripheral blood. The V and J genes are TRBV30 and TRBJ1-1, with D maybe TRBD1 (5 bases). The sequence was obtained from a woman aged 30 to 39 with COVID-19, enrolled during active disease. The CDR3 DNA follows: TGTGCCTGGAGTGTATGGGGCGCTGAAGCTTTCTTT. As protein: CAWSVWGAEAFF.